This TCR beta chain was retrieved from a study of cytomegalovirus exposure and HLA in healthy donors. With 60 Vbeta and 13 Jbeta primers, the PCR was carried out. Some clones are missing from TCRdb's copy, which holds only in-frame ones; the method was immunoSEQ multiplex PCR. The sample includes 150,000 or so clones, 70% to 80% seen only once; the top ten take 2.1%. In regard to this clone: Its specificity is unknown. The germline gene is not matched at one end of the junction; a read error may be the cause.

Whole-study findings and limits: From TCR beta sequences, most subjects' HLA-A and HLA-B alleles were reportedly predicted accurately. A link between a missense DCLRE1C variant and TCR beta V- and J-gene trimming emerged from a later analysis. Roughly even sequencing depth across donors was the assumption behind the presence/absence analyses. Most of the TCR beta V segments (in an earlier analysis) were productive either about 90% or about 30% of the time.

Germline V lookup: CDR1 SGHNT, CDR2 YYREEE (reference sequence). There are 14 residues in the CDR3. Material: PBMCs. This TCR came from a man under 40 in good health and CMV-seronegative. The chain has TRBV5-4 and TRBJ1-5; TRBD1 might be the D (5 bases). The CDR3 DNA sequence: TGTGCCAGCAGCTTCCAGGGAAGCAATCAGCCCCAGAATTTT. Amino acid sequence: CASSFQGSNQPQNF.